This TCR beta chain came from a study of blood T cell repertoires in COVID-19 (dated by TCRdb to 2019 to 2021). Background for the entire study: The collaborator samples originated in the United States, Italy and Spain and spanned the acute and convalescent phases of COVID-19. Samples were obtained from the ongoing ImmuneRACE study (first 160 participants) and from 1,000 to 1,500 subjects provided by 6 global collaborators. The prospective study material was composed of cDNA or gDNA derived from T cells, B-cell-depleted T cells, or PBMCs. Where HLA class I and class II types were available, the types were taken from metadata supplied by the sample provider, not from assay-based typing. A freely available public database, intended as a resource for researchers studying the immune response to SARS-CoV-2, is where the repertoires were released. Sample metadata almost always included a de-identified subject ID, COVID-19 status, age in years and sex. Subjects who had been exposed to COVID-19, were actively infected with it, or had recovered from it provided the deeply sampled blood TCRbeta repertoires that made up the dataset. Study-level results and caveats: How much clinical and demographic metadata was included differed by source and by participant, and the metadata was provided uncurated.

The immunoSEQ Assay, a bias-controlled multiplex PCR, was used to amplify TCRbeta CDR3 regions from genomic DNA. The study's own analysis went as follows. Within the assay, amplification of reference gene primers was used to estimate how many nucleated cells each sample contained. Sequence reads were collapsed and filtered to measure the absolute abundance of every unique TCRbeta CDR3 rearrangement. Productive Simpson clonality was computed per sample as the square root of Simpson's diversity index over productive rearrangements. TCRdb holds this immuneACCESS table with in-frame rearrangements only. Some clones are missing; in checked studies, unresolved V genes explain under half, and the rest has no known cause. The V and J calls and clone size come from that table; D and trimming were worked out from the DNA. Counted in this sample were approximately 300,000 clones; around 86% of them appeared once. Jointly, the top ten make up 5% to 5.5% of the sample.

As to this clone: The antigen this receptor binds is unknown. No much larger clonotype is one base removed from it; base qualities were not supplied.

CDR1 LGHNA and CDR2 YSLEER are derived from the germline V gene. Including the terminal cysteine and phenylalanine, the CDR3 comprises 18 residues. The kept DNA is CDR3 alone, 54 bases in frame from the first base. The germline V end is reduced by 3 bases and the J end by 6 bases; junction bases left unmatched: 11. Participants in the prospective study were aged roughly 18 to 100 years, lived in 20 to 25 United States geographic areas, and enrolled through a virtual design. In the prospective study, participants were assigned to cohorts based on the clinical history participants reported in a screening survey and a study questionnaire. For ImmuneRACE Cohort 3, a participant was defined as recovered based on two consecutive negative NP/OP PCR tests, clearance by a healthcare professional, or resolution of symptoms. Each participant in the prospective study had whole blood, serum and a nasopharyngeal or oropharyngeal swab collected by mobile phlebotomists. Participants in the prospective study had the option to provide additional blood draws and questionnaires over a roughly two-month period. Before DNA extraction, blood samples from the prospective study were shipped at room temperature or frozen.

This receptor was obtained from a man in his 60s who had recovered from COVID-19. Sequencing was performed on PBMCs or T cells enriched from blood (not recorded which). Recombination linked TRBV4-3 to TRBJ2-3; 14 central bases correspond to TRBD2. The CDR3 reads as follows: CASSQAGGTSGSGDTQYF. The nucleotide sequence is given as TGCGCCAGCAGCCAGGCCGGTGGGACTAGCGGGAGTGGTGATACGCAGTATTTT.